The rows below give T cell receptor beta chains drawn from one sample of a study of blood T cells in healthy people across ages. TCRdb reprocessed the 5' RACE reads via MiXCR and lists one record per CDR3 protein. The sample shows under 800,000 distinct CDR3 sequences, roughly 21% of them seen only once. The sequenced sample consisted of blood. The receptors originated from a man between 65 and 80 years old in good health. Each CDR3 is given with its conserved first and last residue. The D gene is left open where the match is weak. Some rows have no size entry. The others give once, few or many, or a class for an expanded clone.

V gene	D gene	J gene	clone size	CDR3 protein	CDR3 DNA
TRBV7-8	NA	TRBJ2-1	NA	CASSFYGSIYNEQFF	TGTGCCAGCAGCTTCTATGGGAGCATATACAATGAGCAGTTCTTC
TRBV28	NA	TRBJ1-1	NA	CASRNTGNTEAFF	TGTGCCAGCCGGAACACAGGGAACACTGAAGCTTTCTTT
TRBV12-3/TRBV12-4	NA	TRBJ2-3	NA	CASSLVRVIGTDTQYF	TGTGCCAGCAGTTTAGTCAGGGTAATCGGCACAGATACGCAGTATTTT
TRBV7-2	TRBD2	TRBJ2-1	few	CASSLVWAGGPHDEQFF	TGTGCCAGCAGCTTAGTCTGGGCGGGAGGGCCCCACGATGAGCAGTTCTTC
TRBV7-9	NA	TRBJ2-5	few	CASSLVGAGGTQYF	TGTGCCAGCAGCTTAGTCGGGGCAGGAGGGACCCAGTACTTC
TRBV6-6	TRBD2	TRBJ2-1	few	CASTRNSGRVSEQFF	TGTGCCAGCACCCGGAATAGCGGGAGGGTGAGTGAGCAGTTCTTC
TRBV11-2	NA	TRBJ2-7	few	CASSPWTGYEQYF	TGTGCCAGCAGCCCCTGGACGGGCTACGAGCAGTACTTC
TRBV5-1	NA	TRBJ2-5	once	CASSRSLFSDNQETQYF	TGCGCCAGCAGCCGCAGCCTATTTAGCGATAACCAAGAGACCCAGTACTTC
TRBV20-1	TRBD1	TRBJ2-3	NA	CSAKGAQTDTQYF	TGCAGTGCTAAGGGGGCTCAGACAGATACGCAGTATTTT
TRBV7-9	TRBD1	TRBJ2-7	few	CASSSWDRGLYEQYF	TGTGCCAGCAGCTCCTGGGACAGGGGCCTCTACGAGCAGTACTTC
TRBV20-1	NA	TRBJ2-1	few	CSARRKRRPGEVDEQFF	TGCAGTGCTAGACGGAAGAGGCGCCCGGGAGAAGTTGATGAGCAGTTCTTC
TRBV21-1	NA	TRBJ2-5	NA	CASSPSYIQETQYF	TGTGCCAGCAGCCCTTCCTACATACAAGAGACCCAGTACTTC
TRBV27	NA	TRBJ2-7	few	CASSLDSSAEQYF	TGTGCCAGCAGTTTAGACAGTTCAGCTGAGCAGTACTTC
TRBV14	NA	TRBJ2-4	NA	CASSQDVGPPKNIQYF	TGTGCCAGCAGCCAAGACGTAGGCCCACCCAAAAACATTCAGTACTTC
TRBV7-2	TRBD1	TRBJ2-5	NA	CASSTDRVQETQYF	TGTGCCAGCAGCACGGACAGGGTCCAAGAGACCCAGTACTTC
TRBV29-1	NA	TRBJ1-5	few	CSVGDSGYNQPQHF	TGCAGCGTTGGTGATTCGGGCTACAATCAGCCCCAGCATTTT
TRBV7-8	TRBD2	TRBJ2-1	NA	CASSLAPSSGRANEQFF	TGTGCCAGCAGCTTAGCCCCATCTAGCGGGAGGGCCAATGAGCAGTTCTTC
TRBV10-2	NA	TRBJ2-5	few	CASNPEAVPQETQYF	TGCGCCAGCAACCCGGAAGCGGTCCCCCAAGAGACCCAGTACTTC
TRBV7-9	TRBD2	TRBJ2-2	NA	CATSRLASATGELFF	TGTGCCACCTCTAGACTAGCGAGTGCCACCGGGGAGCTGTTTTTT
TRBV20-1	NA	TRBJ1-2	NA	CSARDGGGQGYTF	TGCAGTGCTAGAGATGGGGGGGGTCAAGGCTACACCTTC
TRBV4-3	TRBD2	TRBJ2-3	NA	CASSQQLAGTPTDTQYF	TGCGCCAGCAGCCAACAACTAGCGGGAACCCCCACAGATACGCAGTATTTT
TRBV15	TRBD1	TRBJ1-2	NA	CATSRGSGTGGTSNYGYTF	TGTGCCACCAGCAGAGGGTCCGGGACAGGGGGGACCTCTAACTATGGCTACACCTTC
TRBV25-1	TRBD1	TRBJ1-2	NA	CASSGGDRGNYGYTF	TGTGCCAGCAGTGGGGGGGACAGAGGAAACTATGGCTACACCTTC
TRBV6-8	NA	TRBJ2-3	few	CASSYSVSGSTDTQYF	TGTGCCAGCAGTTACTCAGTCAGCGGGAGCACAGATACGCAGTATTTT
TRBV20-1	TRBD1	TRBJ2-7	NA	CSASGTGASSYEQYF	TGCAGTGCTAGCGGTACAGGGGCCAGCTCCTACGAGCAGTACTTC
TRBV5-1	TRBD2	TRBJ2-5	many	CASSSGLAVQETQYF	TGCGCCAGCAGCTCGGGACTAGCAGTTCAAGAGACCCAGTACTTC
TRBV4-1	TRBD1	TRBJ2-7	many	CASSRGQVSYEQYF	TGCGCCAGCAGCCGCGGACAGGTTTCCTACGAGCAGTACTTC
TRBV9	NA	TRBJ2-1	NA	CASSVAKGSYNEQFF	TGTGCCAGCAGCGTAGCAAAGGGGTCTTACAATGAGCAGTTCTTC
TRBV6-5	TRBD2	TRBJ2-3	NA	CASSSGRGAQYF	TGTGCCAGCAGTAGCGGGAGAGGGGCGCAGTATTTT
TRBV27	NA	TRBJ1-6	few	CASNTGFGNSPLHF	TGTGCCAGCAATACAGGGTTCGGGAATTCACCCCTCCACTTT
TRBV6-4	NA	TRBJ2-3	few	CASSVQGTDTQYF	TGTGCCAGCAGTGTCCAGGGCACAGATACGCAGTATTTT
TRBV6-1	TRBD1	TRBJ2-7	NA	CASRTGTGDLEQYF	TGTGCCAGCAGGACCGGGACAGGGGACCTCGAGCAGTACTTC
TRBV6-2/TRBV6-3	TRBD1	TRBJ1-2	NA	CASRGLGTASYGYTF	TGTGCCAGCAGGGGCCTCGGGACAGCCTCCTATGGCTACACCTTC
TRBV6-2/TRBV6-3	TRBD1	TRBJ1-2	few	CASSTDRDYGYTF	TGTGCCAGCAGCACGGACAGGGACTATGGCTACACCTTC
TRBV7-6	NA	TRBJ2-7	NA	CASSLDKGTAYEQYF	TGTGCCAGCAGCTTAGACAAAGGGACTGCCTACGAGCAGTACTTC
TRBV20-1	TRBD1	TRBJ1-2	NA	CSARRTGWDGGYTF	TGCAGTGCTAGACGGACAGGGTGGGACGGTGGCTACACCTTC
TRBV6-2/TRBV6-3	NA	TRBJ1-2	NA	CASSYSKAGLSSGNTF	TGTGCCAGCAGTTACTCGAAGGCAGGGTTGAGCTCTGGCAACACCTTC
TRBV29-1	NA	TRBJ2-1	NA	CSVDREYNEQFF	TGCAGCGTTGACAGGGAATACAATGAGCAGTTCTTC
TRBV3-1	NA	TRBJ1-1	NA	CASSPPGRGRNTEAFF	TGTGCCAGCAGCCCTCCGGGTCGAGGACGGAACACTGAAGCTTTCTTT
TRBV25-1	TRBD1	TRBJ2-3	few	CASSEFGVGQGIGDTQYF	TGTGCCAGCAGTGAATTTGGGGTGGGACAGGGCATCGGCGATACGCAGTATTTT
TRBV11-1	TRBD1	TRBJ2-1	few	CASKDGTGGNEQFF	TGTGCCAGCAAGGACGGGACAGGGGGCAATGAGCAGTTCTTC
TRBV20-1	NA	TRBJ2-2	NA	CSARGGSASNTGELFF	TGCAGTGCTAGAGGCGGTAGCGCCTCGAACACCGGGGAGCTGTTTTTT
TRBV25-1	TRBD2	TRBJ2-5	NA	CASSDPGLGLWETQYF	TGTGCCAGCAGTGACCCGGGACTAGGACTATGGGAGACCCAGTACTTC